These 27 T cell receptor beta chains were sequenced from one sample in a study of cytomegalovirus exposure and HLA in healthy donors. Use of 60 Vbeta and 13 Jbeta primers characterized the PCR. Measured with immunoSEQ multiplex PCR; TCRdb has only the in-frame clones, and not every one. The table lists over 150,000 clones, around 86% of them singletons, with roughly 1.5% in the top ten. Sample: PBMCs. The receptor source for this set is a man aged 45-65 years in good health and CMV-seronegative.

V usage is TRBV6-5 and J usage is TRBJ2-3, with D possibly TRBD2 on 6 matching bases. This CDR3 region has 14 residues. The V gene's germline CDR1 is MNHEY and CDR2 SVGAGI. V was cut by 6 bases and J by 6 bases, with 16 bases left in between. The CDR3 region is CASRPTSGLDTQYF. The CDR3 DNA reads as TGTGCCAGCAGACCGACTAGTGGCCTGGATACGCAGTATTTT.

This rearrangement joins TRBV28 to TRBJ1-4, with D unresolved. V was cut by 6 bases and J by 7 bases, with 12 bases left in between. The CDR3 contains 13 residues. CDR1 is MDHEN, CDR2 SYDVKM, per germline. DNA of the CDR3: TGTGCCAGCAGGTTACCGGTCGGTGAAAAACTGTTTTTT. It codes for CASRLPVGEKLFF.

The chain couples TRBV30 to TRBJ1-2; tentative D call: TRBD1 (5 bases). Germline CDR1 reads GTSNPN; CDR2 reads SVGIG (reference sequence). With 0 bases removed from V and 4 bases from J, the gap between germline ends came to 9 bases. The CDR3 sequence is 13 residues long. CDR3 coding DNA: TGTGCCTGGAGTGTGCAGGGCGCCTATGGCTACACCTTC. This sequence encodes CAWSVQGAYGYTF.

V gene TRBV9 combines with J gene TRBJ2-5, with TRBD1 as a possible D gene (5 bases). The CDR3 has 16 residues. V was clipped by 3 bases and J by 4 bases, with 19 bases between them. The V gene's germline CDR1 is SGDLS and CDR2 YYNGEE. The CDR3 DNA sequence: TGTGCCAGCAGCGCCGGCCTTGGGGCGAAGGGAGAGACCCAGTACTTC. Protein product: CASSAGLGAKGETQYF. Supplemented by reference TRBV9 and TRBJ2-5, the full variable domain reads DSGVTQTPKHLITATGQRVTLRCSPRSGDLSVYWYQQSLDQGLQFLIQYYNGEERAKGNILERFSAQQFPDLHSELNLSSLELGDSALYFCASSAGLGAKGETQYFGPGTRLLVL.

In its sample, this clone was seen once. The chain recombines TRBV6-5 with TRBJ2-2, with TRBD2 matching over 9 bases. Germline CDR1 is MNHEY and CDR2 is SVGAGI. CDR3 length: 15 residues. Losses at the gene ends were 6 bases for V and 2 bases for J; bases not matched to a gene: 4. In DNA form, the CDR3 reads TGTGCCAGCAGGCTAGCGGGGCCAAACACCGGGGAGCTGTTTTTT. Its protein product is CASRLAGPNTGELFF.

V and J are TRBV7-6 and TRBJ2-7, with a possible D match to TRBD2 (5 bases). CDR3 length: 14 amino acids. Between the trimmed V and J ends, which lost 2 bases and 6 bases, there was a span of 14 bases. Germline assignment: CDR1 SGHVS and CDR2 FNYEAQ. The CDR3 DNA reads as TGTGCCAGCAGCTTATCCGGGGTGGCGGCCGAGCAGTACTTC. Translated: CASSLSGVAAEQYF.

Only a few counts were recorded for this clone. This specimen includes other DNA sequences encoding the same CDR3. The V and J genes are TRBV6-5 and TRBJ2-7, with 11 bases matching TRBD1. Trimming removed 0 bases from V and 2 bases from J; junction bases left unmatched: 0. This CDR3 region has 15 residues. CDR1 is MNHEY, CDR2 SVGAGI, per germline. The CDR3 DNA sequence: TGTGCCAGCAGTTACTCGGGACAGGGGGCCTACGAGCAGTACTTC. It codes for CASSYSGQGAYEQYF.

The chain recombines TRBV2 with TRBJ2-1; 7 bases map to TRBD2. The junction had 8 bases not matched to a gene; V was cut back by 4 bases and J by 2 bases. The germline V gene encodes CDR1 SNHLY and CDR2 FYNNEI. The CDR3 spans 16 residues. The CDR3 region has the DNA TGTGCCAGCAGTGGGTTACGGGGGGTCGCCTACAATGAGCAGTTCTTC. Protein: CASSGLRGVAYNEQFF.

The CDR3 DNA sequence: TGCGCCAGCAGCCAAGATATCGAGTTTGGCAATGAGCAGTTCTTC. Its translation is CASSQDIEFGNEQFF. The chain carries TRBV4-3 and TRBJ2-1; D is unresolved. The germline V and J ends were trimmed by 0 bases and 6 bases, with 12 bases remaining between them. Germline CDR1 LGHNA, CDR2 YSLEER. The CDR3 contains 15 residues.

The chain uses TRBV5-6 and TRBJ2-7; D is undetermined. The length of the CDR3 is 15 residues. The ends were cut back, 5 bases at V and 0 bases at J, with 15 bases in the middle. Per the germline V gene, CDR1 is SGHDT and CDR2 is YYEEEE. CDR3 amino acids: CASSPTARSSYEQYF. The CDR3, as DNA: TGTGCCAGCAGTCCTACCGCGCGGAGCTCCTACGAGCAGTACTTC. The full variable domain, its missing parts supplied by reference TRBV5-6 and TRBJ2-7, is DAGVTQSPTHLIKTRGQQVTLRCSPKSGHDTVSWYQQALGQGPQFIFQYYEEEERQRGNFPDRFSGHQFPNYSSELNVNALLLGDSALYLCASSPTARSSYEQYFGPGTRLTVT.

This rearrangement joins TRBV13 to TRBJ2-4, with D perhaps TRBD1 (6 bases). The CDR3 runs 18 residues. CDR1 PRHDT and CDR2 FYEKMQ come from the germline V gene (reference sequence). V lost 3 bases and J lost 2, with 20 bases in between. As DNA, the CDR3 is TGTGCCAGCAGCTTGGGGGCCAGTCTCTCGGGGACCAAAAACATTCAGTACTTC. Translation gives CASSLGASLSGTKNIQYF.

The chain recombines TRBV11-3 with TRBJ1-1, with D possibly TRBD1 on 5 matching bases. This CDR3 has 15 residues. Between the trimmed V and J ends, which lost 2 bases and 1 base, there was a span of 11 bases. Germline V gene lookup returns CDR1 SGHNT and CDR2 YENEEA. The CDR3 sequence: CASSLTMGPNTEAFF. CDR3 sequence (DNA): TGTGCCAGCAGCTTAACGATGGGGCCGAACACTGAAGCTTTCTTT.

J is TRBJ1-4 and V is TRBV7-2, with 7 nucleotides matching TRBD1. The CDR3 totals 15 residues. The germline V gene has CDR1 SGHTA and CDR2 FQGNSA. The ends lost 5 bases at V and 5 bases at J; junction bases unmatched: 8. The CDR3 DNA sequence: TGTGCCAGCAGCCAACCGGGACAGAGAAATGAAAAACTGTTTTTT. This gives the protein CASSQPGQRNEKLFF.

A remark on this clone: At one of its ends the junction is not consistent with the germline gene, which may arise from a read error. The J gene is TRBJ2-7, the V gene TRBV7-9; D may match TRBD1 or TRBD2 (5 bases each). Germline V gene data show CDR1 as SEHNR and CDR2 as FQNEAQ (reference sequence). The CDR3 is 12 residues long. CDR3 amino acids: CSSSGDSYEQYF. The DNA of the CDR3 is TGTTCCAGCAGCGGTGACAGCTACGAGCAGTACTTC.

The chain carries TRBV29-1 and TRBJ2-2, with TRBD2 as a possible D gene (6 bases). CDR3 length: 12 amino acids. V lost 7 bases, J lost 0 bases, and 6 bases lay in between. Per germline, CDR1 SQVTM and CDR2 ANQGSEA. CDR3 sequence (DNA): TGCAGCGGGGACTCGAACACCGGGGAGCTGTTTTTT. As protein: CSGDSNTGELFF.

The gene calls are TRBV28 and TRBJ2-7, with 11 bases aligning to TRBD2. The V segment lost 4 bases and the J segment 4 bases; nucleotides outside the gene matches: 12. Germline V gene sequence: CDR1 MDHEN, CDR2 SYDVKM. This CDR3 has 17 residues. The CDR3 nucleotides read TGTGCCAGCAGTTCCGGCCCCCTGGCTAGCGGGGGGTACGAGCAGTACTTC. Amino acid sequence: CASSSGPLASGGYEQYF.

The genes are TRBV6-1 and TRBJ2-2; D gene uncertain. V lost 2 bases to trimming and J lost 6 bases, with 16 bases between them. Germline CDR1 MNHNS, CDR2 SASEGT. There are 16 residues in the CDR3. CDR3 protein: CASSETAWYSPGELFF. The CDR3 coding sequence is TGTGCCAGCAGTGAAACTGCCTGGTATTCACCCGGGGAGCTGTTTTTT.

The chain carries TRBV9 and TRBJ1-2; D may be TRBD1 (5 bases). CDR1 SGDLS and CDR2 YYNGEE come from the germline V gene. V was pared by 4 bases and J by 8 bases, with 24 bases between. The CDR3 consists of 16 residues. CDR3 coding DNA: TGTGCCAGCAGCTCACTCCTGGGACCAGCGGGGGGAGGCTACACCTTC. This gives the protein CASSSLLGPAGGGYTF.

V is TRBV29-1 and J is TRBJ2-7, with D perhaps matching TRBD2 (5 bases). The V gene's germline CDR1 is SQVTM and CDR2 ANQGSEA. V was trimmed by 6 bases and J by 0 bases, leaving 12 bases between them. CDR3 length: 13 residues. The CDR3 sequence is CSVLSGISYEQYF. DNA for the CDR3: TGCAGCGTACTAAGCGGAATCTCCTACGAGCAGTACTTC.

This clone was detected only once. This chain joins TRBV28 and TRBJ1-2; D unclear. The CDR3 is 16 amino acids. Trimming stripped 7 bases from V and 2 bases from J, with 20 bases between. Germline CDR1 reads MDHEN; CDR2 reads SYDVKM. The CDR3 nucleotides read TGTGCCAGCATTTTTGGACCCCCGGGAAGAAACTATGGCTACACCTTC. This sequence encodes CASIFGPPGRNYGYTF.

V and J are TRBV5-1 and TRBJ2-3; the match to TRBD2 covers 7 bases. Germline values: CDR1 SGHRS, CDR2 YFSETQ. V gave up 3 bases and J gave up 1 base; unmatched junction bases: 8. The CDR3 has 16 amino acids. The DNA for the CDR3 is TGCGCCAGCAGCTCCCTGGGCGGGGGTGGCACAGATACGCAGTATTTT. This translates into CASSSLGGGGTDTQYF.

CDR3 amino acids: CASSRSGGAGTDTQYF. CDR3 DNA sequence: TGTGCCAGCAGCCGTAGCGGGGGGGCGGGTACAGATACGCAGTATTTT. J is TRBJ2-3 and V is TRBV5-4; 11 bases are shared with TRBD2. From germline, CDR1 is SGHNT and CDR2 YYREEE (reference sequence). CDR3 length: 16 amino acids. Losses at the gene ends were 4 bases for V and 3 bases for J; bases not matched to a gene: 7.

The chain's CDR3 is CASSLASGYQETQYF. CDR3 DNA: TGTGCCAGCAGCTTAGCTAGCGGGTATCAAGAGACCCAGTACTTC. The V and J genes are TRBV7-2 and TRBJ2-5; 7 nucleotides line up with TRBD2. Germline assignment: CDR1 SGHTA and CDR2 FQGNSA. The CDR3 runs to 15 residues. V lost 0 bases to trimming and J lost 2 bases; unmatched junction nucleotides: 3.

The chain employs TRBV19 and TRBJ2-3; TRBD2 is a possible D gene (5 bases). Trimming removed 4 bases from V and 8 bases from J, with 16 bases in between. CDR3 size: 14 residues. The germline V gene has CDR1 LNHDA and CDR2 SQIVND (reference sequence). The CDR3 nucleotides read TGTGCCAGTAGTACCCCCAACCGCCGGGGTACGCAGTATTTT. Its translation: CASSTPNRRGTQYF.

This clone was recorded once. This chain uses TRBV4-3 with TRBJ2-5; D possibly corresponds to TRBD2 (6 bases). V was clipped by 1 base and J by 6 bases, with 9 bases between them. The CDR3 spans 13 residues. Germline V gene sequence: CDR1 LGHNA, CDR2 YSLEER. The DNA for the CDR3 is TGCGCCAGCAGCCAAGTGGGGGGACAGACCCAGTACTTC. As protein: CASSQVGGQTQYF.

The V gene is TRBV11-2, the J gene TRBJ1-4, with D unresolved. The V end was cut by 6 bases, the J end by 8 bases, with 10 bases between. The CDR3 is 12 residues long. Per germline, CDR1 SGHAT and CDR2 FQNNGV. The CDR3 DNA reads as TGTGCCAGCAGGCGGGCGGGGGAAAAACTGTTTTTT. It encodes CASRRAGEKLFF.

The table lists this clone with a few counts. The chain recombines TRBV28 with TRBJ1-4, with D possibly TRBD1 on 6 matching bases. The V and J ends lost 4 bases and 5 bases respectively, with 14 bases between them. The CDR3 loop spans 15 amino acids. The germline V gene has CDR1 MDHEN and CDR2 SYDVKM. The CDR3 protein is CASSSGQPGNEKLFF. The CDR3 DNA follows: TGTGCCAGCAGTTCCGGACAGCCAGGGAATGAAAAACTGTTTTTT.